A single T cell receptor (beta chain) is shown here with its context. This clone was observed a single time. What antigen it recognizes has not been identified. No base quality values were provided; no much bigger clone lies one nucleotide off. These data originate in a study of T cell changes during pregnancy in multiple sclerosis (dated 2019 in TCRdb). Concerning the study at large: The study examined how the T cell repertoire changed over the course of pregnancy in women with multiple sclerosis.

Receptors were amplified or captured by the immunoSEQ multiplex PCR assay. The clones in this table, taken by TCRdb from immuneACCESS, are in-frame only. Not every clone is retained; where verified, under half of the shortfall comes from an unresolved V gene, and the cause of the rest is unknown. For this sample there are 25,000 to 35,000 clones; about 89% appear just once. The ten largest account for 6.9% of the sample. This receptor was identified in a female donor with multiple sclerosis, enrolled in a pregnancy study. Sequencing used CD8+ T cells from peripheral blood mononuclear cells, obtained in the second trimester of pregnancy.

The base sequence is TGTGCCAGCAGCCAGACAACAGGGGGCCTCAACACCGGGGAGCTGTTTTTT. This codes for CASSQTTGGLNTGELFF. This chain is built from TRBV16 and TRBJ2-2, with TRBD1 identical over 9 junction bases. The V end gives up 3 bases and the J end 2 bases, leaving 7 bases in the junction not matched to a gene. The CDR3 sequence holds 17 residues, the cysteine and phenylalanine included. The DNA shown is the 51-base CDR3, in frame from base 1. The germline V gene gives CDR1 as KGHSY and CDR2 as FQNENV.